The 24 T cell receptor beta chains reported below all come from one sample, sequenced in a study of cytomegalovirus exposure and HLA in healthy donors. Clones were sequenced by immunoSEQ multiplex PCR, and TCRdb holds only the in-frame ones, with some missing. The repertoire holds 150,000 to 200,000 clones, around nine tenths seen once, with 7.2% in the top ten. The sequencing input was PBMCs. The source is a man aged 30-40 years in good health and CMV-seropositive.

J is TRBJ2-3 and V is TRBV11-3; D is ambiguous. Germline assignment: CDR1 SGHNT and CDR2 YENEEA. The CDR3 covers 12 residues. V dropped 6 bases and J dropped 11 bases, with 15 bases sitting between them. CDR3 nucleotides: TGTGCCAGCAGGATCGGAATGTATAGGCAGTATTTT. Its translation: CASRIGMYRQYF.

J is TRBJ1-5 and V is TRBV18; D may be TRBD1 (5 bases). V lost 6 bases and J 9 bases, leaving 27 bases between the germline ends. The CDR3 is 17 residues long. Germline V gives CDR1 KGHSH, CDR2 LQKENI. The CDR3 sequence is CASSPTGVLERGTPQHF. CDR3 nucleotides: TGTGCCAGCTCTCCGACGGGGGTACTGGAGAGGGGCACGCCCCAGCATTTT.

The chain's CDR3 is CASSLGLYNEQFF. In DNA, the CDR3 is TGTGCCAGCAGCTTAGGACTTTACAATGAGCAGTTCTTC. This chain joins TRBV7-2 and TRBJ2-1; D gene uncertain. CDR3 length: 13 residues. Germline assignment: CDR1 SGHTA and CDR2 FQGNSA. Trimming stripped 1 base from V and 4 bases from J, with 5 bases between.

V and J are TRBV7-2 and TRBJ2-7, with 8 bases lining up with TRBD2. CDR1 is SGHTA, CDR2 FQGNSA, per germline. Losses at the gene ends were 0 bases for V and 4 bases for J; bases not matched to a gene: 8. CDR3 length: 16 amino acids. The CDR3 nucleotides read TGTGCCAGCAGCTTAGCGTCTGCGGGGGGTAGTTACGAGCAGTACTTC. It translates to CASSLASAGGSYEQYF.

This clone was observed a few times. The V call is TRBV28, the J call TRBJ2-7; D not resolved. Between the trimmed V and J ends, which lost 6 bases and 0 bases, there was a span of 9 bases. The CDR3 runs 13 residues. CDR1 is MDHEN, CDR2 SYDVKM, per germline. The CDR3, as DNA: TGTGCCAGCAGGATACAGAGCTCCTACGAGCAGTACTTC. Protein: CASRIQSSYEQYF.

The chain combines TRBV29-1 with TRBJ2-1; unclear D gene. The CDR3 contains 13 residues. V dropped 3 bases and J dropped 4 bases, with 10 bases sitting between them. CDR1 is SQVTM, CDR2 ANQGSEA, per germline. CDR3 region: CSVDETLYNEQFF. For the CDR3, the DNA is TGCAGCGTTGATGAGACACTTTACAATGAGCAGTTCTTC.

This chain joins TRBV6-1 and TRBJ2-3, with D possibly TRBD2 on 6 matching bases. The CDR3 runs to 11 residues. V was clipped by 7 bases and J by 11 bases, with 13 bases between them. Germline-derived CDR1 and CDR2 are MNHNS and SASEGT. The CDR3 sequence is CASMTRILQYF. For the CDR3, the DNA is TGTGCCAGCATGACTAGAATTCTGCAGTATTTT.

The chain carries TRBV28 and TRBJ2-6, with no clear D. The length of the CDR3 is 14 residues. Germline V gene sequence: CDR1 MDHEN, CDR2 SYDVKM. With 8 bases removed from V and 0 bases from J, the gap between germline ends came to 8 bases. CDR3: CASEGRSGANVLTF. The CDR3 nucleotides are TGTGCCAGCGAAGGGCGCTCTGGGGCCAACGTCCTGACTTTC.

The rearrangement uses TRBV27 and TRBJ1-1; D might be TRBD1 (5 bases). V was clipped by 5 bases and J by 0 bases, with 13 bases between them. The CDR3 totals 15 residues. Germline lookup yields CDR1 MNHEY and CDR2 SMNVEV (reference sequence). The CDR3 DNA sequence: TGTGCCAGCAGTCCCCCTGGGGCCCTGAACACTGAAGCTTTCTTT. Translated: CASSPPGALNTEAFF.

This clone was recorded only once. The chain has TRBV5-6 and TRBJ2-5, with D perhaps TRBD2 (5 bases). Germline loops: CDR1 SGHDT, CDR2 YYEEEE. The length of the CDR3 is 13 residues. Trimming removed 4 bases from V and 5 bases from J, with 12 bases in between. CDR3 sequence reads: CASSPDRDETQYF. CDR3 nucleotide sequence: TGTGCCAGCAGCCCGGACCGGGATGAGACCCAGTACTTC.

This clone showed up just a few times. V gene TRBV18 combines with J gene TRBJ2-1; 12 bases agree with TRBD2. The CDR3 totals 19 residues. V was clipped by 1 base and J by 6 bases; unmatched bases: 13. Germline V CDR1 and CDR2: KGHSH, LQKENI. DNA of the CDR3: TGTGCCAGCTCACCACAAGCACTAGCGGGGGGCTTGGGAAGCAATGAGCAGTTCTTC. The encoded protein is CASSPQALAGGLGSNEQFF.

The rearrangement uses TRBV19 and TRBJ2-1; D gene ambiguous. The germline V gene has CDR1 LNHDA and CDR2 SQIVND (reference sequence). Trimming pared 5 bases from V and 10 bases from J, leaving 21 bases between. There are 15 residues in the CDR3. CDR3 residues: CASSVRYEPSNEQFF. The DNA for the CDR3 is TGTGCCAGTAGTGTCCGCTACGAGCCCTCTAACGAGCAGTTCTTC.

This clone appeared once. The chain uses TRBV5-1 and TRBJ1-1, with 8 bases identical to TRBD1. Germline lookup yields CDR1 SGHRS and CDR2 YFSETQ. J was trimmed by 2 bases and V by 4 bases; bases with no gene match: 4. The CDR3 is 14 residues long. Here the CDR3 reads CASSEGQANTEAFF. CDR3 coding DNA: TGCGCCAGCAGCGAGGGACAGGCAAACACTGAAGCTTTCTTT.

The CDR3 is CASTRGTDSSTDTQYF. For the CDR3, the DNA is TGTGCCAGCACCCGGGGGACAGACTCTAGCACAGATACGCAGTATTTT. V is TRBV5-4 and J is TRBJ2-3; a weak D match, TRBD1 (7 bases). Trimming removed 6 bases from V and 0 bases from J, with 17 bases in between. This CDR3 comprises 16 residues. Germline values: CDR1 SGHNT, CDR2 YYREEE (reference sequence).

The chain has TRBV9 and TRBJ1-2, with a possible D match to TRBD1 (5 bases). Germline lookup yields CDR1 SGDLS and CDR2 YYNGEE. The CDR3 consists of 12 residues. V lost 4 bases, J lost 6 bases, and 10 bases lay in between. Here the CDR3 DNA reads TGTGCCAGCAGCCGCGGGGGAGATGGCTACACCTTC. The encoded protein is CASSRGGDGYTF.

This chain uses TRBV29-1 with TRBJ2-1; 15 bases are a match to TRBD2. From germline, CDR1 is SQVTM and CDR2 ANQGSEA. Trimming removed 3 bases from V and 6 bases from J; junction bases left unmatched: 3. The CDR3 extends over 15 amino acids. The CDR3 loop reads CSVDGTSGRFNEQFF. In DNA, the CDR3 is TGCAGCGTTGACGGGACTAGCGGGAGGTTCAATGAGCAGTTCTTC.

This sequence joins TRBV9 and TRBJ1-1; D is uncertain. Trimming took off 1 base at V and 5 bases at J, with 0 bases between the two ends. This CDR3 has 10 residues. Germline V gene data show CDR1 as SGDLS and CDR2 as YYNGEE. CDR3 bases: TGTGCCAGCAGCGTAACTGAAGCTTTCTTT. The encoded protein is CASSVTEAFF.

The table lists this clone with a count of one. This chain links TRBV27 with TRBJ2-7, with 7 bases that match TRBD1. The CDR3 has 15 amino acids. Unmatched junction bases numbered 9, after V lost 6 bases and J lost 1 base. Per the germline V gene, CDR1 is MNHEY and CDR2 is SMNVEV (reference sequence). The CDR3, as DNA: TGTGCCAGCAGGAAACAGGGGAGTCAGTCCTACGAGCAGTACTTC. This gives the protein CASRKQGSQSYEQYF.

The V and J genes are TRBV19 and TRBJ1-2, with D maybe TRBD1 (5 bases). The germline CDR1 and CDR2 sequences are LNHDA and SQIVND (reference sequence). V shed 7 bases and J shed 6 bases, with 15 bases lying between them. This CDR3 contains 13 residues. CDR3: CASTIPGRDGYTF. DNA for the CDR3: TGTGCCAGTACCATACCAGGGCGGGATGGCTACACCTTC. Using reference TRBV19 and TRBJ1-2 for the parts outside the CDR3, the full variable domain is DGGITQSPKYLFRKEGQNVTLSCEQNLNHDAMYWYRQDPGQGLRLIYYSQIVNDFQKGDIAEGYSVSREKKESFPLTVTSAQKNPTAFYLCASTIPGRDGYTFGSGTRLTVV.

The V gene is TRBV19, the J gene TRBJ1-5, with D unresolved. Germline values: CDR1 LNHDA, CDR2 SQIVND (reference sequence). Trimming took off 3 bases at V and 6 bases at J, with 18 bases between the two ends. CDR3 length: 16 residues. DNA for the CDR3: TGTGCCAGTAGTATCCTCGGATCAGTAGTGAGTCAGCCCCAGCATTTT. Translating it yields CASSILGSVVSQPQHF.

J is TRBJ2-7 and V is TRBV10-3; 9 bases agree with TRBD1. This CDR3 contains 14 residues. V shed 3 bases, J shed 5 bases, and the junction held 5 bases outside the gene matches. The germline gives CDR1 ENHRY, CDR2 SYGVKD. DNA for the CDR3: TGTGCCATCAGTGACCGGGACAGGGTCCACGAGCAGTACTTC. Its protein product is CAISDRDRVHEQYF.

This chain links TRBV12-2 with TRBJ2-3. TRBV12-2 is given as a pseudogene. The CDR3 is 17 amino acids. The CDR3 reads CASLPPGTPGERDTQYF. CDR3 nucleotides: TGTGCAAGTCTGCCCCCCGGTACTCCAGGAGAAAGAGATACGCAGTATTTT.

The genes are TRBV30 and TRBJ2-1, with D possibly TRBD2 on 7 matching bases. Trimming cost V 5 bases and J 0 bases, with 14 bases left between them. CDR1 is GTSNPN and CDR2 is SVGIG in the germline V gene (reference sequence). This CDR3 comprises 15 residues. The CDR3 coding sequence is TGTGCCTGGGACGAGGGGGGGAGCTCCTACAATGAGCAGTTCTTC. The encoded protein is CAWDEGGSSYNEQFF.

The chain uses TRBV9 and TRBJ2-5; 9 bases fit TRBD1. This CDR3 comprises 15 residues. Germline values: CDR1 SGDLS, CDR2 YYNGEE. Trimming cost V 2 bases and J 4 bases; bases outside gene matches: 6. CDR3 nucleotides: TGTGCCAGCAGCGTCGAACCGACAGGGGGAGAGACCCAGTACTTC. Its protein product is CASSVEPTGGETQYF.